This TCR beta chain was retrieved from a study of blood T cell repertoires in COVID-19. Profiled with immunoSEQ multiplex PCR; TCRdb holds only in-frame clones, not every one. The sample records 40,000 or so clones, 89% being singletons. The sample comprised peripheral blood. This clonotype was sampled from a man aged 50 or older with active COVID-19.

The DNA for the CDR3 is TGTGCCAGCAGTATACTAGCCACCGGGGAGCTGTTTTTT. This gives the protein CASSILATGELFF. The V call is TRBV6-5, the J call TRBJ2-2; TRBD2 might be the D (6 bases). Trimming left V 5 bases short and J 4 bases short, with 8 bases between. Germline V gene data show CDR1 as MNHEY and CDR2 as SVGAGI. The CDR3 is made up of 13 amino acids.